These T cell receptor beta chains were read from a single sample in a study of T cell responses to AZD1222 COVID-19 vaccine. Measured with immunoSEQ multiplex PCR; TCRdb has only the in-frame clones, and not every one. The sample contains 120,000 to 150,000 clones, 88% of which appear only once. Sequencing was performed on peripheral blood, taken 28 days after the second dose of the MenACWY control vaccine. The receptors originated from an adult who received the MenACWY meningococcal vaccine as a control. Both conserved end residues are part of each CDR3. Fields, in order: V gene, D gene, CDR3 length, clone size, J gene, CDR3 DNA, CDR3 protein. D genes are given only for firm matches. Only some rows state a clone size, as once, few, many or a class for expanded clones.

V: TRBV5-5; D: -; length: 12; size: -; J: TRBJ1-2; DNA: TGTGCCAGCAGCTTGTTTCAGGGAGGAAACACCTTC; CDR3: CASSLFQGGNTF
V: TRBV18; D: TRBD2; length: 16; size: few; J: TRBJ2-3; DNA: TGTGCCAGCTCACCAGGGACTAGCTCCCCGCGAAATACGCAGTATTTT; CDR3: CASSPGTSSPRNTQYF
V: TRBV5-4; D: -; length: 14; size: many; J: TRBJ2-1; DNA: TGTGCCAGCAGCGATCGGGACTCCTACAATGAGCAGTTCTTC; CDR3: CASSDRDSYNEQFF
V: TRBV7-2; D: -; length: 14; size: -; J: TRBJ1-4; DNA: TGTGCCAGCAGCTTAGGGGGAATATCTGAAAAACTGTTTTTT; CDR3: CASSLGGISEKLFF
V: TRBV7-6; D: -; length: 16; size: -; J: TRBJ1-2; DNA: TGTGCCAGCAGCTTGGGGACGACAGAGGTCGTGGGCGGCTACACCTTC; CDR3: CASSLGTTEVVGGYTF
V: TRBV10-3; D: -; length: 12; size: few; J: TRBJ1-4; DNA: TGTGCCATCAGTGAGGGGGAGGAAAAACTGTTTTTT; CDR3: CAISEGEEKLFF
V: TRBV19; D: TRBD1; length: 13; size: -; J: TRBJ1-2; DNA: TGTGCCAGTAGTATCCAGGGGGCCTATGGCTACACCTTC; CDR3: CASSIQGAYGYTF
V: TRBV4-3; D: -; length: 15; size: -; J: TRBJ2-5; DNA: TGCGCCAGCAGCCGGGGTAGTTCTAGTGGCGAGACCCAGTACTTC; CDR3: CASSRGSSSGETQYF
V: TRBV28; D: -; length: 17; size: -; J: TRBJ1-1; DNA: TGTGCCAGCAGTTTATATATACGGGGCAATCAAAACACTGAAGCTTTCTTT; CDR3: CASSLYIRGNQNTEAFF
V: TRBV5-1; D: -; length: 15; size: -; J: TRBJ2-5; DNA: TGCGCCAGCAGCTTAGCGGGCCTAGACCAAGAGACCCAGTACTTC; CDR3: CASSLAGLDQETQYF
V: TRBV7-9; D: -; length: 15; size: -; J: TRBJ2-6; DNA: TGTGCCAGCAGCTTAACCCCTCCAGGGGCCAACGTCCTGACTTTC; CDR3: CASSLTPPGANVLTF
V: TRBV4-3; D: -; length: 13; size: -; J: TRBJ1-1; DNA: TGCGCCAGCAGCCAACGTTCTCACACTGAAGCTTTCTTT; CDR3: CASSQRSHTEAFF
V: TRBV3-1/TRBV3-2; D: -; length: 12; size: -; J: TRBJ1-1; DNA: TGTGCCAGCAGCCAAGTCGCGGCTGAAGCTTTCTTT; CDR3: CASSQVAAEAFF
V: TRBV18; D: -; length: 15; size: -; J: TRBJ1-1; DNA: TGTGCCAGCTCACCATCAGCAGGGACCAACACTGAAGCTTTCTTT; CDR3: CASSPSAGTNTEAFF
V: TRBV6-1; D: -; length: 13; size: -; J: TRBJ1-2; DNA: TGTGCCAGCAGTGAAGCAACCACTATACCCTACACCTTC; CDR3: CASSEATTIPYTF
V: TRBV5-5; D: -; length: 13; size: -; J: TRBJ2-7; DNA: TGTGCCAGCAGCCTCAGGGTCTCAGACGAGCAGTACTTC; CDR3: CASSLRVSDEQYF
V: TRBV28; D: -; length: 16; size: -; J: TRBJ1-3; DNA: TGTGCCAGCAGTTTTAGGGGAGTGGGCTCTGGAAACACCATATATTTT; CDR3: CASSFRGVGSGNTIYF
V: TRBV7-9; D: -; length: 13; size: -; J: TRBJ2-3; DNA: TGTGCCAGCAGCTCCAGGGGCCCAGATACGCAGTATTTT; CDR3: CASSSRGPDTQYF
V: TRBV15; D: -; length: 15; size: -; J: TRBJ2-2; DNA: TGTGCCACCAGCAGAGGGGGACAGAACACCGGGGAGCTGTTTTTT; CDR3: CATSRGGQNTGELFF
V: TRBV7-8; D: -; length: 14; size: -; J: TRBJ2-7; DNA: TGTGCCAGCAGCTTTGCTTGGGATGGCTACGAGCAGTACTTC; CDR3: CASSFAWDGYEQYF
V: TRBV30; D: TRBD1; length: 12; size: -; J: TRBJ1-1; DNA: TGTGCCTACAGGGGGGAGAACACTGAAGCTTTCTTT; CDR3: CAYRGENTEAFF
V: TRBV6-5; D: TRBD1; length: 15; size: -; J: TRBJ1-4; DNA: TGTGCCAGCACCAAACACCCGGGACAGGCTGAAAAACTGTTTTTT; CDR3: CASTKHPGQAEKLFF
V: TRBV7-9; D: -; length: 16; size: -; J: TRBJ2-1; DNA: TGTGCCAGCAGCGCCGGGACACCAACCTCCTACAATGAGCAGTTCTTC; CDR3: CASSAGTPTSYNEQFF
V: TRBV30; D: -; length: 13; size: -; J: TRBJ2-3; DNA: TGTGCCTGGACAGGCGTCTCGAGAGATACGCAGTATTTT; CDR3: CAWTGVSRDTQYF
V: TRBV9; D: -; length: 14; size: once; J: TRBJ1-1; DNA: TGTGCCAGCAGCCCCCAGTCCCGTGGCACTGAAGCTTTCTTT; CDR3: CASSPQSRGTEAFF
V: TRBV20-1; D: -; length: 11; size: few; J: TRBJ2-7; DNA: TGCAGTGCCCGACGGGGGGCTGAGCAGTACTTC; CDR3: CSARRGAEQYF
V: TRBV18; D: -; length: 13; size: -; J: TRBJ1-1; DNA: TGTGCCAGCTCACCAAATCAGGCGGAAAAAGCTTTCTTT; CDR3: CASSPNQAEKAFF
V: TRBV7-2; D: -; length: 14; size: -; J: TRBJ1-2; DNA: TGTGCCAGCAGCCCGCGCAGGGCTTTCGATGGCTACACCTTC; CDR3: CASSPRRAFDGYTF
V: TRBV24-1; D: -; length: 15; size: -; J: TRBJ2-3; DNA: TGTGCCACCAGTGATTTCCGGGACAGCACAGATACGCAGTATTTT; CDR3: CATSDFRDSTDTQYF
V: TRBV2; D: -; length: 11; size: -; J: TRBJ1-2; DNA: TGTGCCTGCCCGGGGGGGGGCGACTACACCTTC; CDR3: CACPGGGDYTF
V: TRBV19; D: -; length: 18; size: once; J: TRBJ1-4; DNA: TGTGCCAGTAGTCCATCCCCCCTTAGTATAGGGACTAATGAAAAACTGTTTTTT; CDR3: CASSPSPLSIGTNEKLFF
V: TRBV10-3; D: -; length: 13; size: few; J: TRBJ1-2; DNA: TGTGCCATCACTCCGGGGGGGAACTATGGCTACACCTTC; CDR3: CAITPGGNYGYTF
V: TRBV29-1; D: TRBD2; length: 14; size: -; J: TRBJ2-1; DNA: TGCAGCGTTGTAGCGGGGAGGTCCTACAATGAGCAGTTCTTC; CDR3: CSVVAGRSYNEQFF
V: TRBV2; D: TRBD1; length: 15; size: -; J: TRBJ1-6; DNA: TGTGCCAGCAGTGAAGAGGGACAGGGAGTTTCACCCCTCCACTTT; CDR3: CASSEEGQGVSPLHF
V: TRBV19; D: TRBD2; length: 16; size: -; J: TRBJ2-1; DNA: TGTGCCAGTAGTATCCCTAGCGGGGGGAGAATGAATGAGCAGTTCTTC; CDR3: CASSIPSGGRMNEQFF
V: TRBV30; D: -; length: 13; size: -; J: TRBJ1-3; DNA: TGTGCCTGGGACATGAGCTCTGGAAACACCATATATTTT; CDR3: CAWDMSSGNTIYF
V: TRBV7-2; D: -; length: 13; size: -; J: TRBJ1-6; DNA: TGTGCCAGCAGCTTAGACACGATCTCACCCCTCCACTTT; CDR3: CASSLDTISPLHF
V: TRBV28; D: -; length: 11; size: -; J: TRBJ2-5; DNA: TGTGCCAGATCAAAAACAGGGACCCAGTACTTC; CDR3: CARSKTGTQYF
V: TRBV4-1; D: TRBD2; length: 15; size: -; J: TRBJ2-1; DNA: TGCGCCAGCAGCCAAGGCCGAGCGGGGCACAATGAGCAGTTCTTC; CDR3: CASSQGRAGHNEQFF
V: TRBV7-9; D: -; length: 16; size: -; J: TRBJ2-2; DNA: TGTGCCAGCAGCTTAGGGAACAGTCCGAACACCGGGGAGCTGTTTTTT; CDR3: CASSLGNSPNTGELFF
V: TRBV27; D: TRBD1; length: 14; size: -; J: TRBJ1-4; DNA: TGTGCCAGCAGCAGGGGACAGGGTGGTGAAAAACTGTTTTTT; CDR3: CASSRGQGGEKLFF
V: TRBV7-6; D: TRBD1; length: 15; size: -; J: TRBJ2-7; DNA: TGTGCCAGCAGCCGCTACCGGGACAGCTCCTACGAGCAGTACTTC; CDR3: CASSRYRDSSYEQYF
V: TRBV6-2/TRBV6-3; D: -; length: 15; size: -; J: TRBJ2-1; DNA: TGTGCCAGCAGTTACGGGGACTCCGACTACAATGAGCAGTTCTTC; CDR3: CASSYGDSDYNEQFF
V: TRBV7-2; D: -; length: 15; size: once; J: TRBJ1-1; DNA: TGTGCCAGCAGCTTAGTATACGGTGGGGGAACTGAAGCTTTCTTT; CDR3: CASSLVYGGGTEAFF
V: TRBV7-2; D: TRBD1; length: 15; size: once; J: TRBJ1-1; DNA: TGTGCCAGCAGCTTAGGGGACAGGAGAGGGACTGAAGCTTTCTTT; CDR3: CASSLGDRRGTEAFF
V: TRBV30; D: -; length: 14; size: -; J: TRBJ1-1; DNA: TGTGCCTGGGCGACAGGCCCCCTGGTCACTGAAGCTTTCTTT; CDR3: CAWATGPLVTEAFF
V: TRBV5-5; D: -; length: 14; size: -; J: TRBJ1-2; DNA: TGTGCCAGCAGCTTGCAATCTGGGAACTATGGCTACACCTTC; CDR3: CASSLQSGNYGYTF
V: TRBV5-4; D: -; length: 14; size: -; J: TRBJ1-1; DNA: TGTGCCAGCAGCCTAACCGGGGGGGGCACTGAAGCTTTCTTT; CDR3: CASSLTGGGTEAFF
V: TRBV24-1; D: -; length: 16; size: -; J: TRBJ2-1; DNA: TGTGCCACCAGTGATCTCGATTTGGCAGGCTACAATGAGCAGTTCTTC; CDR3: CATSDLDLAGYNEQFF
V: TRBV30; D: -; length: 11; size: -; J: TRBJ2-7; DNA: TGTGCCTGGGGTAGAGGGAACGAGCAGTACTTC; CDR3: CAWGRGNEQYF
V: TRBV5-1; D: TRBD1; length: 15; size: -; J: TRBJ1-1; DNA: TGCGCCAGCAGAACTACAGGGGGCGGGGACACTGAAGCTTTCTTT; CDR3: CASRTTGGGDTEAFF
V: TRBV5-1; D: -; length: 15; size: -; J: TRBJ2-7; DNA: TGCGCCAGCAGCTTGGTCCGCGACGGATCCTACGAGCAGTACTTC; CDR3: CASSLVRDGSYEQYF
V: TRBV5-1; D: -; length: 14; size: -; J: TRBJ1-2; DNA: TGCGCCAGCAGCTTGGAGAGCCCCAACTATGGCTACACCTTC; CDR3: CASSLESPNYGYTF
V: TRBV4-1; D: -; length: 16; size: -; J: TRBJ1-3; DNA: TGCGCCAGCAGCCAAGGGACAGCAGAAGCTGGAAACACCATATATTTT; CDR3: CASSQGTAEAGNTIYF